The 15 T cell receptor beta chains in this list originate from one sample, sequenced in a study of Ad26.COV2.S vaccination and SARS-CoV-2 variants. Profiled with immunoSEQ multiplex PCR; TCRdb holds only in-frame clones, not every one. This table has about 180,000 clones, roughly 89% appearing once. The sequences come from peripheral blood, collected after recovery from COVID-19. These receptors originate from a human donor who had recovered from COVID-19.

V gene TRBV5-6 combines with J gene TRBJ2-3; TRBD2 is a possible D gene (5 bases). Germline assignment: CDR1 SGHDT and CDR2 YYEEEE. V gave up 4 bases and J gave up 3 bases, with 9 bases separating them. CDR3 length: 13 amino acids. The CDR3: CASSPGKTDTQYF. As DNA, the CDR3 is TGTGCCAGCAGCCCGGGGAAGACAGATACGCAGTATTTT.

The CDR3 region has the DNA TGTGCCAGCAACCCACAGGGTTCGAACACCGGGGAGCTGTTTTTT. Protein sequence: CASNPQGSNTGELFF. The V call is TRBV9, the J call TRBJ2-2; a possible D gene is TRBD1 (6 bases). V was pared by 6 bases and J by 0 bases, with 12 bases between. This CDR3 is built from 15 residues. Germline CDR1 reads SGDLS; CDR2 reads YYNGEE. Drawing the rest from reference TRBV9 and TRBJ2-2, the complete variable domain is DSGVTQTPKHLITATGQRVTLRCSPRSGDLSVYWYQQSLDQGLQFLIQYYNGEERAKGNILERFSAQQFPDLHSELNLSSLELGDSALYFCASNPQGSNTGELFFGEGSRLTVL.

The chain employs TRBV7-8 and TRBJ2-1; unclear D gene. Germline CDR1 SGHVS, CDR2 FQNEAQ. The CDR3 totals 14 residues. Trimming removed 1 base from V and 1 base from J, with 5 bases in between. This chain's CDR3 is CASSLVGSYNEQFF. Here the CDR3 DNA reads TGTGCCAGCAGCTTAGTTGGGTCCTACAATGAGCAGTTCTTC.

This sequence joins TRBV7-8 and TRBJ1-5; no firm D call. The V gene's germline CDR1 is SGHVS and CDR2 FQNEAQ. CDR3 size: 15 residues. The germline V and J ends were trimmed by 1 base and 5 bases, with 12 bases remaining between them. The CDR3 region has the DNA TGTGCCAGCAGCTTAGACCGGACCCCCCATCAGCCCCAGCATTTT. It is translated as CASSLDRTPHQPQHF.

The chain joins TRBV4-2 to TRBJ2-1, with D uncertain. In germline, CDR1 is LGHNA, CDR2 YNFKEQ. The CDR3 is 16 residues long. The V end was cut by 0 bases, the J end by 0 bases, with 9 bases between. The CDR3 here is CASSQDGTGSYNEQFF. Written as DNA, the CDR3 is TGTGCCAGCAGCCAAGATGGTACTGGCTCCTACAATGAGCAGTTCTTC.

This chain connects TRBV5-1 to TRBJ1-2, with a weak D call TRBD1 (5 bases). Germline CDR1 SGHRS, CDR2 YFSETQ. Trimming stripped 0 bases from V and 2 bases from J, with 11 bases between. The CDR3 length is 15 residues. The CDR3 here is CASSLGQTPNYGYTF. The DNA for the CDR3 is TGCGCCAGCAGCTTGGGACAGACGCCGAACTATGGCTACACCTTC.

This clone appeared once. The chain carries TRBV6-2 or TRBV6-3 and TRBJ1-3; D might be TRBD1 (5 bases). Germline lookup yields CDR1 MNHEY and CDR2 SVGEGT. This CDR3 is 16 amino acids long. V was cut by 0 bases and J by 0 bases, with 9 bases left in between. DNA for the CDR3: TGTGCCAGCAGTTACTCGGGACTCCCCTCTGGAAACACCATATATTTT. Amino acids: CASSYSGLPSGNTIYF.

The CDR3, as DNA: TGTGCCAGCTCACCATGGGCAGGGGGGCTCCAGCCTGGGGCCAAAAACATTCAGTACTTC. This codes for CASSPWAGGLQPGAKNIQYF. The chain employs TRBV18 and TRBJ2-4; possibly TRBD1 for D (7 bases). Germline V gene lookup returns CDR1 KGHSH and CDR2 LQKENI. The CDR3 runs 20 residues. V was clipped by 2 bases and J by 1 base, with 24 bases between them.

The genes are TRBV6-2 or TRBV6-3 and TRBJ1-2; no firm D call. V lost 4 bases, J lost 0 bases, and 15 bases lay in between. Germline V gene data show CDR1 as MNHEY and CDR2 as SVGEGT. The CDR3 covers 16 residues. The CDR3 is CASSSNSWVANYGYTF. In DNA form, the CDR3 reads TGTGCCAGCAGTTCAAATTCCTGGGTAGCTAACTATGGCTACACCTTC.

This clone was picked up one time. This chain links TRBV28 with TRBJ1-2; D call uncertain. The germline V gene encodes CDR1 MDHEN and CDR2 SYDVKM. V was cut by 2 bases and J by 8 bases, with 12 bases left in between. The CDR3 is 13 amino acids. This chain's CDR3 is CASSLDGNRGYTF. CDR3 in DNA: TGTGCCAGCAGTTTAGACGGAAATCGGGGCTACACCTTC.

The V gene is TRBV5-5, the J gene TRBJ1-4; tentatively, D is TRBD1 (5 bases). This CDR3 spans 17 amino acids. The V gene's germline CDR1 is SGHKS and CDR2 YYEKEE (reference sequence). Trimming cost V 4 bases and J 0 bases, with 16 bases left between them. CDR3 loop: CASSPGRVSPTNEKLFF. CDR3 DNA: TGTGCCAGCAGCCCAGGCAGGGTTTCCCCAACTAATGAAAAACTGTTTTTT.

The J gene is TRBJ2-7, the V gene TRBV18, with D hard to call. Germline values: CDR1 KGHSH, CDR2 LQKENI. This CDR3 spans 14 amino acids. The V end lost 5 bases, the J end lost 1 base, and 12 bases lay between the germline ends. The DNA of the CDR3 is TGTGCCAGCTCATCCGATGAGCGATCCTACGAGCAGTACTTC. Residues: CASSSDERSYEQYF.

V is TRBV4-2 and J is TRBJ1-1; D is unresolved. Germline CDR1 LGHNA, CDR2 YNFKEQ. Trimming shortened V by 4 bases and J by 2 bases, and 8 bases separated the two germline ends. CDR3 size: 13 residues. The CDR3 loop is CASSRRGNTEAFF. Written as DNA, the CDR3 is TGTGCCAGCAGCCGACGGGGAAACACTGAAGCTTTCTTT.

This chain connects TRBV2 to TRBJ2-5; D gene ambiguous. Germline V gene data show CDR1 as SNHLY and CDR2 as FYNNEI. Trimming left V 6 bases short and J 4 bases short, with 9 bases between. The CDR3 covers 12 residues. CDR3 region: CASRPQVETQYF. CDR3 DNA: TGTGCCAGCAGGCCCCAGGTAGAGACCCAGTACTTC.

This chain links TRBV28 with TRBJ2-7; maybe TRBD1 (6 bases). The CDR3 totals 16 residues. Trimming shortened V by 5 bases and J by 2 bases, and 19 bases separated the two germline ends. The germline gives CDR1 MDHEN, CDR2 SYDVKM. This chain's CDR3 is CASSGKGETRAYEQYF. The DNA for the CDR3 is TGTGCCAGCAGTGGTAAGGGGGAGACGAGGGCCTACGAGCAGTACTTC.